The 16 T cell receptor beta chains presented below share a single source sample, sequenced in a study of tumor and adjacent non-tumor tissue in lung cancer (dated by TCRdb to between 2017 and 2018). Libraries came from multiplex PCR. Sequencing took place on an Illumina HiSeq 2500. TCRbeta libraries were constructed through three rounds of nested PCR with primers (Table S4) according to protocols modified from ARM-PCR. TCRdb handled the public reads itself, with Q25 trimming in fastp and clone calling in MiXCR, and kept productive beta chains. Rows are unified per CDR3 protein, each entry keeping the most common DNA and genes. The sample table shows about 93,000 distinct CDR3 sequences, and 67% are seen once. About 17% of the sample lies in the top ten. RNA was isolated from bulk unsorted tissue, and RNA quality was assessed with a NanoDrop ND-1000 and an Agilent 2100. The source material was lung tumor tissue. The receptor set was obtained from a man in his sixties with non-small cell lung cancer.

This clonotype was seen just once. Because it lacks the conserved phenylalanine or tryptophan at the end, this CDR3 is likely a read error. This chain connects TRBV11-1 to TRBJ2-2; no clear D. The CDR3 extends over 13 amino acids. Trimming took off 7 bases at V and 9 bases at J, with 15 bases between the two ends. Germline values: CDR1 SGHAT, CDR2 FQDESV (reference sequence). Written as DNA, the CDR3 is TGTGCCAGCAACTTTGAAATGACCCGGGAGCTGTTTATT. Amino acids: CASNFEMTRELFI.

CDR3 loop: CASSIARLAGGQDTQYF. The CDR3 nucleotides read TGTGCCAGCAGCATTGCGAGGCTAGCGGGGGGACAAGATACGCAGTATTTT. The chain links TRBV6-1 to TRBJ2-3; 11 bases map to TRBD2. V shed 6 bases, J shed 5 bases, and the junction held 13 bases outside the gene matches. CDR3 length: 17 residues. Germline V CDR1 and CDR2: MNHNS, SASEGT.

This clonotype occurred a few times. A much more abundant neighbour one base away suggests this may be a read error. The CDR3 ends on some other residue instead of the conserved phenylalanine or tryptophan, so this is likely a read error. The gene calls are TRBV29-1 and TRBJ2-3; TRBD2 agrees at 7 bases. CDR1 is SQVTM and CDR2 is ANQGSEA in the germline V gene. Losses at the gene ends were 4 bases for V and 4 bases for J; bases not matched to a gene: 8. The CDR3 is 14 residues long. For the CDR3, the DNA is TGCAGCGTTGCAATCGGGGGGACCTCAGATACGCAGTATTCT. Its translation is CSVAIGGTSDTQYS.

The chain couples TRBV7-2 to TRBJ2-4; the match to TRBD2 covers 11 bases. This CDR3 is built from 21 residues. The germline gives CDR1 SGHTA, CDR2 FQGNSA. V shed 2 bases and J 0 bases; nucleotides not matched to a gene: 15. Here the CDR3 reads CASSLTPRELAGVEAKNIQYF. For the CDR3, the DNA is TGTGCCAGCAGCTTAACCCCTCGGGAACTAGCGGGAGTCGAAGCCAAAAACATTCAGTACTTC.

There are a few counts of this clonotype. The CDR3 coding sequence is TGTGCCAGCAGCGAAACAGTGAACACTGAAGCTTTCTTT. Translating it yields CASSETVNTEAFF. The gene calls are TRBV9 and TRBJ1-1; D unclear. The CDR3 extends over 13 amino acids. The germline V and J ends were trimmed by 3 bases and 0 bases, with 6 bases remaining between them. The germline gives CDR1 SGDLS, CDR2 YYNGEE. Full variable domain (rest looked up from reference TRBV9 and TRBJ1-1): DSGVTQTPKHLITATGQRVTLRCSPRSGDLSVYWYQQSLDQGLQFLIQYYNGEERAKGNILERFSAQQFPDLHSELNLSSLELGDSALYFCASSETVNTEAFFGQGTRLTVV.

In this sample, this clonotype turned up once. One junction end disagrees with the germline gene, perhaps due to a read error. The rearrangement links TRBV11-2 to TRBJ2-1, with D perhaps matching TRBD2 (6 bases). The germline CDR1 and CDR2 sequences are SGHAT and FQNNGV. The CDR3 sequence is 15 residues long. The CDR3 nucleotides read TGTGCCTGTAGCCCGCACCGGGGGATGAGGGATGAACAGTTCTTC. As protein: CACSPHRGMRDEQFF.

Notes on this clonotype: A junction boundary mismatches the germline segment, possibly from a read error. The V and J genes are TRBV5-1 and TRBJ1-1, with D tentatively TRBD1 (5 bases). Germline values: CDR1 SGHRS, CDR2 YFSETQ. CDR3 length equals 15 residues. This CDR3 is CASSLDGGCGTEAFF. The CDR3 region has the DNA TGCGCCAGCAGCTTGGATGGGGGGTGCGGAACTGAAGCCTTCTTT.

With regard to this clonotype: The junction and the germline gene differ at one end; a read error may be behind it. The gene calls are TRBV11-3 and TRBJ2-3; D remains ambiguous. The CDR3 is 15 residues long. Per germline, CDR1 SGHNT and CDR2 YENEEA. CDR3 region: CASSLGGTGTYTQYF. The CDR3 region has the DNA TGTGCCAGCAGCCTCGGTGGTACTGGCACATATACGCAGTATTTT. Based on the CDR3 plus reference TRBV11-3 and TRBJ2-3, the full variable domain is EAGVVQSPRYKIIEKKQPVAFWCNPISGHNTLYWYLQNLGQGPELLIRYENEEAVDDSQLPKDRFSAERLKGVDSTLKIQPAELGDSAVYLCASSLGGTGTYTQYFGPGTRLTVL.

The chain has TRBV9 and TRBJ1-5; D ambiguous. CDR1 and CDR2 (germline): SGDLS, YYNGEE. V was clipped by 4 bases and J by 1 base, with 12 bases between them. This CDR3 is 15 amino acids long. For the CDR3, the DNA is TGTGCCAGCAGCCCAAGGGATGGGAGCAATCAGCCCCAGCATTTT. This gives the protein CASSPRDGSNQPQHF.

In its sample, this clonotype was seen many times. As DNA, the CDR3 is TGTGCCAGCAGTTTAACACTAGCGGGAGTAACAGAGACCCAGTACTTC. Its translation: CASSLTLAGVTETQYF. J is TRBJ2-5 and V is TRBV12-3 or TRBV12-4, with 11 bases lining up with TRBD2. The CDR3 extends over 16 amino acids. V trimming: 2 bases; J trimming: 4 bases; junction bases outside the gene matches: 6.

Turning to this clonotype: A read error is likely, as this CDR3 ends without the conserved phenylalanine or tryptophan. The chain uses TRBV6-2 or TRBV6-3 and TRBJ2-2, with D possibly being TRBD1 or TRBD2 (6 bases each). Germline V lookup: CDR1 MNHEY, CDR2 SVGEGT. The CDR3 covers 15 residues. As DNA, the CDR3 is TGTGCCAGCAGTTTATCACGACAGGACACCGGGGGGCTGTTTTCT. It translates to CASSLSRQDTGGLFS.

The chain joins TRBV9 to TRBJ2-1, with D perhaps matching TRBD1 or TRBD2 (6 bases each). The germline V gene encodes CDR1 SGDLS and CDR2 YYNGEE. V lost 4 bases to trimming and J lost 0 bases, with 14 bases between them. The CDR3 consists of 16 residues. CDR3: CASSKGGGSSYNEQFF. The DNA for the CDR3 is TGTGCCAGCAGCAAAGGAGGGGGTAGCTCCTACAATGAGCAGTTCTTC.

Note on this clonotype: This may be a read error, as it is one base from a much larger clone. The chain is built from TRBV6-1 and TRBJ2-5; 11 nucleotides agree with TRBD2. CDR1 and CDR2 (germline): MNHNS, SASEGT. This CDR3 has 14 residues. CDR3 amino acids: CVSRTSGRTETQYF. The DNA of the CDR3 is TGTGTCAGCAGAACTAGCGGGAGAACGGAGACCCAGTACTTC.

The CDR3 protein is CASRRDRWCIQPQHF. CDR3 sequence (DNA): TGTGCCAGCAGGAGGGACAGGTGGTGCATTCAGCCCCAGCATTTT. The chain employs TRBV6-5 and TRBJ1-5; 8 nucleotides agree with TRBD1. The CDR3 is 15 residues long. The junction had 10 bases not matched to a gene; V was cut back by 6 bases and J by 6 bases. Germline assignment: CDR1 MNHEY and CDR2 SVGAGI.

As for this clonotype: It is likely a read error, because the conserved phenylalanine at the end of the CDR3 is missing. J is TRBJ2-2 and V is TRBV10-3; the D gene could be TRBD1 or TRBD2 (5 bases each). Germline CDR1 reads ENHRY; CDR2 reads SYGVKD. The V gene lost 2 bases and the J gene lost 4 bases, with 8 bases spanning the gap. There are 14 residues in the CDR3. CDR3 in DNA: TGTGCCATCAGTGAGAAGGGGAGCACCGGGGAGCTGTTTATT. It is translated as CAISEKGSTGELFI.

On this clonotype: A much larger clone differs by one base, so this may be a read error. The chain links TRBV7-8 to TRBJ2-1; 13 bases are a match to TRBD2. CDR1 is SGHVS and CDR2 is FQNEAQ in the germline V gene. The CDR3 spans 18 residues. The CDR3 reads CASSLGTSGSGSYDEQFF. CDR3 DNA sequence: TGTGCCAGCAGCTTAGGGACTAGCGGGAGCGGGTCCTACGATGAGCAGTTCTTC.